This T cell receptor (beta chain) was sequenced during a study of shared clonotypes between healthy human individuals. At the level of the study: The study enrolled a couple of women and three men aged 18 to 49. Regarding the study as a whole: The sole specimen, blood, was sampled, and tissue repertoires likely differ.

The CDR3 is 13 residues long. V trimming: 5 bases; J trimming: 15 bases; junction bases outside the gene matches: 11. Germline V gene lookup returns CDR1 SGHRS and CDR2 YFSETQ. Remarks on this clone: Its antigen is not identified.

Around 32,000 T cell genomes, or approximately 300 ng DNA, went into unsorted PBMC replicate PCRs. Original processing methods: Filtering differed, since immunoSEQ gave only junction sequences and no quality scores. The table came from immunoSEQ multiplex PCR; TCRdb's copy has only in-frame clones and leaves some out. Clone size and the V and J calls come from that table; the DNA yielded D and trimming. This sample yields hundreds of thousands of clones, of which around 76% are seen a single time; about 12% belongs to the top ten. This rearrangement joins TRBV5-1 to TRBJ2-4; 10 nucleotides match TRBD1. This clonotype was sampled from a woman aged 35 to 49 in good health. Some clones in this sample may be carry-over from other donors' samples. Input material: PBMCs. The CDR3 loop reads CASRTEDRGALYF. The CDR3 DNA is TGCGCCAGCAGGACCGAGGACAGGGGGGCCTTGTACTTC.